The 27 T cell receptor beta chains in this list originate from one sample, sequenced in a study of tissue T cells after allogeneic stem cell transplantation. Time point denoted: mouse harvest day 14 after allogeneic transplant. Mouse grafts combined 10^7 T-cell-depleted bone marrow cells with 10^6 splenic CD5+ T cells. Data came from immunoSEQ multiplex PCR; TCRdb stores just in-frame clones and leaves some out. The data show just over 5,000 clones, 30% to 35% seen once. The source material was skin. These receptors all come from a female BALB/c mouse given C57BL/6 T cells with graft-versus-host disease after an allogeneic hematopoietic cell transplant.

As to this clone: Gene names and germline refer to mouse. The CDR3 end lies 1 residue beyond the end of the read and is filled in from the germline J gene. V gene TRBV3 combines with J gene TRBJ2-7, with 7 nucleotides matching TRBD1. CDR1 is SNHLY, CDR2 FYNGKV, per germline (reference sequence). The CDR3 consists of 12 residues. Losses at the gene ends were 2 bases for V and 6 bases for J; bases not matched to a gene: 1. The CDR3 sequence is CASSLNRGEQYF. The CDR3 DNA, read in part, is TGTGCCAGCAGCTTAAACAGGGGTGAACAGTAC. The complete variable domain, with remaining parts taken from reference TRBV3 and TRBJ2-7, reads GPKVLQIPSHQIIDMGQMVTLNCDPVSNHLYFYWYKQILGQQMEFLVNFYNGKVMEKSKLFKDQFSVERPDGSYFTLKIQPTALEDSAVYFCASSLNRGEQYFGPGTRLTVL.

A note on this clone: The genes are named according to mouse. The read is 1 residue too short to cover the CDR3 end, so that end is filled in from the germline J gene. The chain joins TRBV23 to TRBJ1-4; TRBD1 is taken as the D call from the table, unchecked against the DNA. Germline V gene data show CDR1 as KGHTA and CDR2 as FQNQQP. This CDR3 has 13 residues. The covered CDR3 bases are TGCTCCAGCAGTCAAAACATCAACGAAAGATTATTT. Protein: CSSSQNINERLF. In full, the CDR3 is CSSSQNINERLFF. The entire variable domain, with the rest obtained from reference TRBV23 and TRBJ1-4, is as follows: DAAVTQKPRYLIKMKGQEAEMKCIPEKGHTAVFWYQQKQSKELKFLIYFQNQQPLDQIDMVKERFSAVCPSSSLCSLGIRTCEAEDSALYLCSSSQNINERLFFGHGTKLSVL.

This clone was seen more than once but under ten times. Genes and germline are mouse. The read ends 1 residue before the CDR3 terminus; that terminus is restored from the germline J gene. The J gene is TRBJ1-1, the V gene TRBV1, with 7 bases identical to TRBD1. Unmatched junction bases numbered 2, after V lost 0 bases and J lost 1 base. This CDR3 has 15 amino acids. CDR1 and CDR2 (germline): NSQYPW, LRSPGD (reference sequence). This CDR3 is CTCSADRQGNTEVFF. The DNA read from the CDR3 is TGCACCTGCAGTGCAGATCGACAGGGGAACACAGAAGTCTTC.

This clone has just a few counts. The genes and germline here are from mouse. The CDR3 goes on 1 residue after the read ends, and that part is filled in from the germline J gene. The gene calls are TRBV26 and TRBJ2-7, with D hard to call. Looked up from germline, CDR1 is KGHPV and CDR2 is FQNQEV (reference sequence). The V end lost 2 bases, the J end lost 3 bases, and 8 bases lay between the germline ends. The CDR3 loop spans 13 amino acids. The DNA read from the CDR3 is TGTGCCAGCAGTCTGAGGACCTTCTATGAACAGTAC. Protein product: CASSLRTFYEQY. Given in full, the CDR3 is CASSLRTFYEQYF.

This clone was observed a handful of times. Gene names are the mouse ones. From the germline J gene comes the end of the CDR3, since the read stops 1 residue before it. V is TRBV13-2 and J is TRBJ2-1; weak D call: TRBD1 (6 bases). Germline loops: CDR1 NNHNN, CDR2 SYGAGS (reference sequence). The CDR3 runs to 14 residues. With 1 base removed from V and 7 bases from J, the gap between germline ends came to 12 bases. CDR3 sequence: CASGDPGEGAEQFF. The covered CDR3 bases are TGTGCCAGCGGTGATCCAGGGGAGGGGGCTGAGCAGTTC.

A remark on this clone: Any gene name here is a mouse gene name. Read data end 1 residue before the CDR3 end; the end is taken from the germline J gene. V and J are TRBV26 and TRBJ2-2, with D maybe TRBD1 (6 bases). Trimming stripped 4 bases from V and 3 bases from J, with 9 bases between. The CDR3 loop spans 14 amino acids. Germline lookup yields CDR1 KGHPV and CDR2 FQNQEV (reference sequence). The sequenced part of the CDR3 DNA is TGTGCCAGCAGTCCGGGACAATACACCGGGCAGCTCTAC. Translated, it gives CASSPGQYTGQLY. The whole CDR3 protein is CASSPGQYTGQLYF.

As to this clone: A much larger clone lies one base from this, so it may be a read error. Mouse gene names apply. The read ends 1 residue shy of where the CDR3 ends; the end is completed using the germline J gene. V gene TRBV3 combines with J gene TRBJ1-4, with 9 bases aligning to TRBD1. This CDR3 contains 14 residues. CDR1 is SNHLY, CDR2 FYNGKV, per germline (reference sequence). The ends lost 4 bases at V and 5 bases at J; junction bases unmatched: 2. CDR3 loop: CASSSGTGNERLFF. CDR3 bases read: TGTGCCAGCAGCTCCGGGACAGGGAACGAAAGATTATTT. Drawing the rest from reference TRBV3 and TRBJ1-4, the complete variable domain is GPKVLQIPSHQIIDMGQMVTLNCDPVSNHLYFYWYKQILGQQMEFLVNFYNGKVMEKSKLFKDQFSVERPDGSYFTLKIQPTALEDSAVYFCASSSGTGNERLFFGHGTKLSVL.

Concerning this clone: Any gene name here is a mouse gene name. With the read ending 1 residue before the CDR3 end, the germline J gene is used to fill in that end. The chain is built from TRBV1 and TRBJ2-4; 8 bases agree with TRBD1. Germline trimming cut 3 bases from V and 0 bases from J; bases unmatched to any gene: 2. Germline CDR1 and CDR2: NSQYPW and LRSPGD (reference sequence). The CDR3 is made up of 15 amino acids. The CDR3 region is CTCSAQGASQNTLYF. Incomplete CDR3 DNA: TGCACCTGCAGTGCCCAGGGGGCTAGTCAAAACACCTTGTAC.

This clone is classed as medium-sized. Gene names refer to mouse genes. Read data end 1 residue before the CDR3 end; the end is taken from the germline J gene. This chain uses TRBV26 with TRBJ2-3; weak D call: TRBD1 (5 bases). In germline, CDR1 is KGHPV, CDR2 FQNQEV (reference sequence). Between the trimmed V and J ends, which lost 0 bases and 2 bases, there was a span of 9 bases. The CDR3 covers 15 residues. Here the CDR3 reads CASSLSSGHAETLYF. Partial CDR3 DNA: TGTGCCAGCAGTCTGTCGTCAGGGCATGCAGAAACGCTGTAT.

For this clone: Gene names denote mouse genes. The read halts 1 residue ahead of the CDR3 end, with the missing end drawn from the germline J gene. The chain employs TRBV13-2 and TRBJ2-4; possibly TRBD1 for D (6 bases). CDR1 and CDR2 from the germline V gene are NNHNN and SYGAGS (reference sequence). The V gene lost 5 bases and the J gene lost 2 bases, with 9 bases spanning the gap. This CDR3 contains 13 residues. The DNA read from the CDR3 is TGTGCCAGCGGGGGGACAAATCAAAACACCTTGTAC. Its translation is CASGGTNQNTLY. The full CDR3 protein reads CASGGTNQNTLYF.

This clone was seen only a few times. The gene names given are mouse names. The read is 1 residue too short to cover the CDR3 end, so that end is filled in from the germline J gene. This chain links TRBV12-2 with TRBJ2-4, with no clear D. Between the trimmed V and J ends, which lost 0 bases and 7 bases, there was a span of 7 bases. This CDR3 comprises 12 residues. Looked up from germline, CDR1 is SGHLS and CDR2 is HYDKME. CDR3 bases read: TGTGCCAGCTCTCTCGGGCTGGACACCTTGTAC. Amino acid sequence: CASSLGLDTLY. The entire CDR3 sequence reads CASSLGLDTLYF.

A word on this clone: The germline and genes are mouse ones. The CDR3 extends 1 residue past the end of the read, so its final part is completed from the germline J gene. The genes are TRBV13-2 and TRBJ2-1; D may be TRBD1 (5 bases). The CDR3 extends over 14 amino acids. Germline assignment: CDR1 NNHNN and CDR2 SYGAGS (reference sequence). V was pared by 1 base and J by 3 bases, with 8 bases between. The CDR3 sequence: CASGDRQTYAEQFF. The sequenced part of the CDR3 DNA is TGTGCCAGCGGTGATCGACAGACCTATGCTGAGCAGTTC.

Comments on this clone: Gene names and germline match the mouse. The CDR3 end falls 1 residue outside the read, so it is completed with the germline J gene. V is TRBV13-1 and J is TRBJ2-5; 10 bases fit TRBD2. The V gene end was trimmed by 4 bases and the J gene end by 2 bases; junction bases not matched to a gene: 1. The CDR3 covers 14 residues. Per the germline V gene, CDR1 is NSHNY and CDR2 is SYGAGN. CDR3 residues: CASSLGGRQDTQYF. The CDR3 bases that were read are TGTGCCAGCAGTCTGGGGGGGCGCCAAGACACCCAGTAC.

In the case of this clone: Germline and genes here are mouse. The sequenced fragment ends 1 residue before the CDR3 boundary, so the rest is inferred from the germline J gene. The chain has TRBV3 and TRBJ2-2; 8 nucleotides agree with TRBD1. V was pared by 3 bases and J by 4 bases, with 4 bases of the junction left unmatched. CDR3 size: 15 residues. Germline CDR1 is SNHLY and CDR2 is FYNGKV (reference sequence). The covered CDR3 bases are TGTGCCAGCAGCTTTGGGACAGGAGTCACCGGGCAGCTCTAC. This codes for CASSFGTGVTGQLY. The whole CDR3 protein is CASSFGTGVTGQLYF. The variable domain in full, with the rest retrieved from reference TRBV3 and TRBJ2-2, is GPKVLQIPSHQIIDMGQMVTLNCDPVSNHLYFYWYKQILGQQMEFLVNFYNGKVMEKSKLFKDQFSVERPDGSYFTLKIQPTALEDSAVYFCASSFGTGVTGQLYFGEGSKLTVL.

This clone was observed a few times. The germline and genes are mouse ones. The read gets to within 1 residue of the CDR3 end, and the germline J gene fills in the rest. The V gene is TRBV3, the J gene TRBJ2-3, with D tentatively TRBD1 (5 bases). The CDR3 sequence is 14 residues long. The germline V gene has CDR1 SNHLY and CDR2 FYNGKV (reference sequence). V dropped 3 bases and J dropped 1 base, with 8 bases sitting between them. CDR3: CASSFLRGAETLYF. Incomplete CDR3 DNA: TGTGCCAGCAGCTTCCTCAGGGGTGCAGAAACGCTGTAT.

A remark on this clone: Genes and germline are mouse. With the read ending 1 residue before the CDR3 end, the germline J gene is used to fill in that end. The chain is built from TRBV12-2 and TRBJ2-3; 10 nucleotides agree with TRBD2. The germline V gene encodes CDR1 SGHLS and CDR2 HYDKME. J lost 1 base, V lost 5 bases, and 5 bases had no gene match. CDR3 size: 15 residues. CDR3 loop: CASFSGGARAETLYF. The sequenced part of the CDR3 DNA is TGTGCCAGCTTCTCTGGGGGGGCGCGTGCAGAAACGCTGTAT.

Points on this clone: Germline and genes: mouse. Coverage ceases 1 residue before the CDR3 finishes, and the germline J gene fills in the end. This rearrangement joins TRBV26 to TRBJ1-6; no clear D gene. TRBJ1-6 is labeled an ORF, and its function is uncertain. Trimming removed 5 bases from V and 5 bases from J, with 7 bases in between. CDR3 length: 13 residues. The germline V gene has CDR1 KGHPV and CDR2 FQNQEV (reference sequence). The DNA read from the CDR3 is TGTGCCAGCAGTTTGGAGAATAATTCGCCCCTCTAC. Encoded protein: CASSLENNSPLY. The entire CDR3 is CASSLENNSPLYF.

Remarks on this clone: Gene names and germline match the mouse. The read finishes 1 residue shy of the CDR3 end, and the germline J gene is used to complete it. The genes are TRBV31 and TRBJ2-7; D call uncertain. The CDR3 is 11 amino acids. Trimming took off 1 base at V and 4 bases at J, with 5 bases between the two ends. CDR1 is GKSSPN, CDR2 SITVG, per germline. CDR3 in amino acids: CAWSQGYEQYF. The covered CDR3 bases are TGTGCCTGGAGTCAAGGGTATGAACAGTAC.

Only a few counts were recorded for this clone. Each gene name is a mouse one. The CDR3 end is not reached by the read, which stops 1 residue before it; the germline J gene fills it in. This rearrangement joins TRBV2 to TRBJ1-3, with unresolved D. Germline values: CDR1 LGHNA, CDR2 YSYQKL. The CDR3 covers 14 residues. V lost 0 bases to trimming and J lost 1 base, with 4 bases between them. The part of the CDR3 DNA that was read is TGTGCCAGCAGCCAAGACAGGTCTGGAAATACGCTCTAT. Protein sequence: CASSQDRSGNTLY. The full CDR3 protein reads CASSQDRSGNTLYF.

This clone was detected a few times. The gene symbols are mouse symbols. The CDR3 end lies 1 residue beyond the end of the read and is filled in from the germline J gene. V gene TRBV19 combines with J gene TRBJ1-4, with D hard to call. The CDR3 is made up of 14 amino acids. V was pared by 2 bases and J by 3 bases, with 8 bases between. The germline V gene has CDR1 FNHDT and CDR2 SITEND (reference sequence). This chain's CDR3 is CASSIAGPNERLFF. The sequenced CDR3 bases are TGTGCCAGCAGTATTGCAGGTCCCAACGAAAGATTATTT. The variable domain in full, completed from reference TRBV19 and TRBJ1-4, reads GGIITQTPKFLIGQEGQKLTLKCQQNFNHDTMYWYRQDSGKGLRLIYYSITENDLQKGDLSEGYDASREKKSSFSLTVTSAQKNEMAVFLCASSIAGPNERLFFGHGTKLSVL.

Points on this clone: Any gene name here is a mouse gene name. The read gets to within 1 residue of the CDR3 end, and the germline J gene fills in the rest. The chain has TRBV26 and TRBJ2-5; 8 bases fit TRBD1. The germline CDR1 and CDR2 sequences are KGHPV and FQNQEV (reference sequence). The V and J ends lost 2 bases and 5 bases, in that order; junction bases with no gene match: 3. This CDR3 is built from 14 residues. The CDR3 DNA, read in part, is TGTGCCAGCAGTCTGGGACAGGGAAGAGACACCCAGTAC. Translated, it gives CASSLGQGRDTQY. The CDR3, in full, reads CASSLGQGRDTQYF.

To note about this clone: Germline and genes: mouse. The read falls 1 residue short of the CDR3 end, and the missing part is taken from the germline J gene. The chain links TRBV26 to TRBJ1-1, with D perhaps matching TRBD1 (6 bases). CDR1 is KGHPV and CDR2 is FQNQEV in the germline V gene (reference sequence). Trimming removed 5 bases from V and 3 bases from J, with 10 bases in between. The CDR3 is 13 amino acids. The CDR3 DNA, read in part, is TGTGCCAGCAGTACACAGGGTGACACAGAAGTCTTC. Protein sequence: CASSTQGDTEVF. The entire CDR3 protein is CASSTQGDTEVFF.

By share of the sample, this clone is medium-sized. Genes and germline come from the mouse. Here the CDR3 reads CASSLGGGQDTQYF. The sequenced part of the CDR3 DNA is TGTGCCAGCAGTCTGGGAGGGGGCCAAGACACCCAGTAC. V and J are TRBV26 and TRBJ2-5, with a weak D call TRBD1 (6 bases). Sequencing ends 1 residue short of the CDR3 end; the germline J gene provides the rest. V gave up 2 bases and J gave up 2 bases, with 8 bases separating them. This CDR3 spans 14 amino acids. Germline CDR1 reads KGHPV; CDR2 reads FQNQEV (reference sequence). The variable domain in full, with the rest retrieved from reference TRBV26 and TRBJ2-5, is NSKVIQTPRYLVKGQGQKAKMRCIPEKGHPVVFWYQQNKNNEFKFLINFQNQEVLQQIDMTEKRFSAECPSNSPCSLEIQSSEAGDSALYLCASSLGGGQDTQYFGPGTRLLVL.

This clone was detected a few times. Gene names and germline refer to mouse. The part of the CDR3 DNA that was read is TGTGCCAGCAGTCTGGGGGGTAACTATGCTGAGCAGTTC. Protein sequence: CASSLGGNYAEQF. The whole CDR3 protein reads CASSLGGNYAEQFF. V is TRBV26 and J is TRBJ2-1; D possibly matches TRBD1 or TRBD2 (5 bases each). Read data end 1 residue before the CDR3 end; the end is taken from the germline J gene. The CDR3 consists of 14 residues. Germline V gene sequence: CDR1 KGHPV, CDR2 FQNQEV (reference sequence). V dropped 2 bases and J dropped 0 bases, with 5 bases sitting between them.

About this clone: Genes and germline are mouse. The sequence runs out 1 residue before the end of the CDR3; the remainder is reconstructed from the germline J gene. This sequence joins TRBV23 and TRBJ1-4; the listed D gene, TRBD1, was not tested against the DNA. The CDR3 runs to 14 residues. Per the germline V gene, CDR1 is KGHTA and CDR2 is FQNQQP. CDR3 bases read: TGCTCCAGCAGTCAGGGACAAGGGGACGAAAGATTATTT. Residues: CSSSQGQGDERLF. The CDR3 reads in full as CSSSQGQGDERLFF.

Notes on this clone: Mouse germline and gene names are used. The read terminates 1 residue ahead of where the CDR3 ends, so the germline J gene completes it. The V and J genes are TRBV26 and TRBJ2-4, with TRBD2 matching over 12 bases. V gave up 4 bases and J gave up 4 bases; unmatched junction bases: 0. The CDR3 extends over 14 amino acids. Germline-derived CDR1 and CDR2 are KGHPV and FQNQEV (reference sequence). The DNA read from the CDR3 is TGTGCCAGCAGTCGGGACTGGGGGGAAAACACCTTGTAC. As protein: CASSRDWGENTLY. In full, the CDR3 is CASSRDWGENTLYF. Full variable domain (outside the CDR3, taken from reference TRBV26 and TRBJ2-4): NSKVIQTPRYLVKGQGQKAKMRCIPEKGHPVVFWYQQNKNNEFKFLINFQNQEVLQQIDMTEKRFSAECPSNSPCSLEIQSSEAGDSALYLCASSRDWGENTLYFGAGTRLSVL.

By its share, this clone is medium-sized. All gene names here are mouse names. Incomplete CDR3 DNA: TGCACCTGCAGTTGGACAGGGGGCTCCTATGAACAGTAC. Residues: CTCSWTGGSYEQY. The full CDR3 reads CTCSWTGGSYEQYF. The chain links TRBV1 to TRBJ2-7, with 10 nucleotides matching TRBD1. The missing CDR3 end, 1 residue past where the read stops, is filled in from the germline J gene. Germline CDR1 NSQYPW, CDR2 LRSPGD (reference sequence). This CDR3 is 14 amino acids long. The trim removed 5 bases at V and 0 bases at J, leaving 1 base unmatched. Looking up the rest from reference TRBV1 and TRBJ2-7 gives the full variable domain: VTLLEQNPRWRLVPRGQAVNLRCILKNSQYPWMSWYQQDLQKQLQWLFTLRSPGDKEVKSLPGADYLATRVTDTELRLQVANMSQGRTLYCTCSWTGGSYEQYFGPGTRLTVL.